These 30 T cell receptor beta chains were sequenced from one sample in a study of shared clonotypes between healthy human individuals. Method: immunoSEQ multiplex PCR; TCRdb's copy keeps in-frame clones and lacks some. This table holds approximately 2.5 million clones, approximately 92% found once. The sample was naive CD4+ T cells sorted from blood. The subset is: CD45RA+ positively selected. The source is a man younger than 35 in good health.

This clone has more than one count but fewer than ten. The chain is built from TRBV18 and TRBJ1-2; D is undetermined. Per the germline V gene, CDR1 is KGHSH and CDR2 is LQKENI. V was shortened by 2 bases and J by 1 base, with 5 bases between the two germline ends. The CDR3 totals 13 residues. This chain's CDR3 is CASSPDHNYGYTF. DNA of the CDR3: TGTGCCAGCTCACCAGATCATAACTATGGCTACACCTTC.

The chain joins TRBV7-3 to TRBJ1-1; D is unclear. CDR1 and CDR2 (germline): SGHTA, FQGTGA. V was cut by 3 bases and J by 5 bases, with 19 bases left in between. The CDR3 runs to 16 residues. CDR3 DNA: TGTGCCAGCAGCTTCGGCAGCCTGCGATACGGTACTGAAGCTTTCTTT. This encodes CASSFGSLRYGTEAFF.

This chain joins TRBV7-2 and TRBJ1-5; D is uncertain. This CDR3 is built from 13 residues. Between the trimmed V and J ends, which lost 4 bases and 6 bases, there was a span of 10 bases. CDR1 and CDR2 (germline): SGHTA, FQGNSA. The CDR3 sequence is CASSSGYGQPQHF. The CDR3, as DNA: TGTGCCAGCAGCTCTGGGTACGGTCAGCCCCAGCATTTT.

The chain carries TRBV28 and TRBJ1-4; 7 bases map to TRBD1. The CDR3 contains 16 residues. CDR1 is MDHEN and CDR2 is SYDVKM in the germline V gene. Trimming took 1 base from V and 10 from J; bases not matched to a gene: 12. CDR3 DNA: TGTGCCAGCAGTTTATTGGCCCCTGCGAGGACAGGAAAACTGTTTTTT. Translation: CASSLLAPARTGKLFF.

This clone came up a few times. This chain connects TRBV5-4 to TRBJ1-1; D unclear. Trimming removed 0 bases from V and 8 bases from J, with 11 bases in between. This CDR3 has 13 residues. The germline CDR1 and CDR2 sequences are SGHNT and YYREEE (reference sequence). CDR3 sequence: CASSLAPTGEAFF. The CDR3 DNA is TGTGCCAGCAGCTTGGCCCCTACGGGCGAAGCTTTCTTT. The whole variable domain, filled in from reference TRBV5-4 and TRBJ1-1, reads ETGVTQSPTHLIKTRGQQVTLRCSSQSGHNTVSWYQQALGQGPQFIFQYYREEENGRGNFPPRFSGLQFPNYSSELNVNALELDDSALYLCASSLAPTGEAFFGQGTRLTVV.

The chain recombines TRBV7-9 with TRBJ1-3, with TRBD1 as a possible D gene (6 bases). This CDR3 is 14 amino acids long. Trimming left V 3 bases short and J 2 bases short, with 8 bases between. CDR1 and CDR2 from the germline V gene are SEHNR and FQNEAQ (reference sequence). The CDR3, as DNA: TGTGCCAGCAGCTTCTCAGGGGCTGGAAACACCATATATTTT. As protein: CASSFSGAGNTIYF.

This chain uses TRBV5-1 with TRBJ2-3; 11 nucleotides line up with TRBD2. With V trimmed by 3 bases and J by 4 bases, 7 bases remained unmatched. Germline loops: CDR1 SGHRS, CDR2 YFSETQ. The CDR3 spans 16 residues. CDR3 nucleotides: TGCGCCAGCAGCTCGGTAGCGGGAGGGCCGGCAGATACGCAGTATTTT. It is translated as CASSSVAGGPADTQYF.

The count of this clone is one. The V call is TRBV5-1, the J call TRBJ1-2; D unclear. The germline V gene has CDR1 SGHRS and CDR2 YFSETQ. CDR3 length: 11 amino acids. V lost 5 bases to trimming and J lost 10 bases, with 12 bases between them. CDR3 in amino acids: CASSVGVFYTF. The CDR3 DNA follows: TGCGCCAGCAGTGTTGGAGTCTTCTACACCTTC.

DNA of the CDR3: TGTGCCAGCAGCTCCGATTTACAGAAATACAATGAGCAGTTCTTC. Translated, it gives CASSSDLQKYNEQFF. The chain is built from TRBV5-4 and TRBJ2-1, with D hard to call. The V gene lost 3 bases and the J gene lost 4 bases, with 14 bases spanning the gap. The CDR3 spans 15 residues. The germline CDR1 and CDR2 sequences are SGHNT and YYREEE (reference sequence).

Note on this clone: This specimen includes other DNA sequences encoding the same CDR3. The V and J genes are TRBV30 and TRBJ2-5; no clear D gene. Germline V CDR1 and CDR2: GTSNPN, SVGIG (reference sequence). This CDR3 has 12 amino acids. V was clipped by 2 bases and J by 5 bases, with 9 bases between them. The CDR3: CAWSPGRETQYF. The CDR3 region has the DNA TGTGCCTGGAGTCCAGGCCGGGAGACCCAGTACTTC.

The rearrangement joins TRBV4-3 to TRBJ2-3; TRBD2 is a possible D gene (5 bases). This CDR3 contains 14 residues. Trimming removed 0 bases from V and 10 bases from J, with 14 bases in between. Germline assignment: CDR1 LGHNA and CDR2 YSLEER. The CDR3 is CASSQDAPGGPQYF. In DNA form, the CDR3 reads TGCGCCAGCAGCCAAGATGCGCCTGGCGGGCCGCAGTATTTT.

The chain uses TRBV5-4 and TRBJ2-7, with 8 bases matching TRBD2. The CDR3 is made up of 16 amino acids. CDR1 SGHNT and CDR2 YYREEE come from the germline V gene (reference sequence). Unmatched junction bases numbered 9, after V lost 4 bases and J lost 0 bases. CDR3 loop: CASSPRGGDSSYEQYF. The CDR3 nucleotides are TGTGCCAGCAGCCCCCGGGGGGGGGATAGCTCCTACGAGCAGTACTTC.

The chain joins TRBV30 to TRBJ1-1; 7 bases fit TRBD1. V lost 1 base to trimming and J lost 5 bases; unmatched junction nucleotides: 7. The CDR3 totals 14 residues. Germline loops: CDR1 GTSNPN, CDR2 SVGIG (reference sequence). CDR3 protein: CAWSARQGRTEAFF. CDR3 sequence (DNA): TGTGCCTGGAGTGCCAGACAGGGAAGGACTGAAGCTTTCTTT.

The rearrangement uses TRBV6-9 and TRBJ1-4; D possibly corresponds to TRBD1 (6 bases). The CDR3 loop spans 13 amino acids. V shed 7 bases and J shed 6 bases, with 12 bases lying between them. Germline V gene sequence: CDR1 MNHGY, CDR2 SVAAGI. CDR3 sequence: CASNPTGYEKLFF. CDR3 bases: TGTGCCAGCAACCCGACAGGCTATGAAAAACTGTTTTTT.

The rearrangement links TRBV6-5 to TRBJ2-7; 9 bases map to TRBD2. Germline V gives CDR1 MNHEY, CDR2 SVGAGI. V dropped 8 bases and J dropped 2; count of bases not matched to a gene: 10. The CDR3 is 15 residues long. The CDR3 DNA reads TGTGCCAGCTCTGATAATAGCGGGAGCGCCTACGAGCAGTACTTC. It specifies CASSDNSGSAYEQYF.

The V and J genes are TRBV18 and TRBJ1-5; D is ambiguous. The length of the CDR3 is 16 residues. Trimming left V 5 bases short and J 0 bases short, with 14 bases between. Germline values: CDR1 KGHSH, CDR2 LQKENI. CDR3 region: CASSDTAWGSNQPQHF. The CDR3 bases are TGTGCCAGCTCAGATACAGCGTGGGGTAGCAATCAGCCCCAGCATTTT.

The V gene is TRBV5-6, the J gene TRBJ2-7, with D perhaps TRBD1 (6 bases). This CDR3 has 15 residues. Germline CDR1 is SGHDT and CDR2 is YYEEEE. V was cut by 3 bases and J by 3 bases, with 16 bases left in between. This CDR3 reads CASSSLSGHFYEQYF. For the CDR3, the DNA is TGTGCCAGCAGCTCCCTTTCGGGACACTTCTACGAGCAGTACTTC. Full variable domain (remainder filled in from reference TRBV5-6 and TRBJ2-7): DAGVTQSPTHLIKTRGQQVTLRCSPKSGHDTVSWYQQALGQGPQFIFQYYEEEERQRGNFPDRFSGHQFPNYSSELNVNALLLGDSALYLCASSSLSGHFYEQYFGPGTRLTVT.

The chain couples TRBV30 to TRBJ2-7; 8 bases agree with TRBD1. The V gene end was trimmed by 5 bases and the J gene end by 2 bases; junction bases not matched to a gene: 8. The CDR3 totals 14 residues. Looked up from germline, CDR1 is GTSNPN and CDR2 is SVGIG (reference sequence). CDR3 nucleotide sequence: TGTGCCTGGGGACAGGGACTCAACACCTACGAGCAGTACTTC. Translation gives CAWGQGLNTYEQYF.

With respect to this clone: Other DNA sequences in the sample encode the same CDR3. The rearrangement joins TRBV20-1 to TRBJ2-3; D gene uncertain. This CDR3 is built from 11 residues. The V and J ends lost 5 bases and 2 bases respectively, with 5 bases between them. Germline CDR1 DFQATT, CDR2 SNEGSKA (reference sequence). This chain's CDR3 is CSASITDTQYF. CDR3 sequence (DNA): TGCAGTGCTTCGATCACAGATACGCAGTATTTT.

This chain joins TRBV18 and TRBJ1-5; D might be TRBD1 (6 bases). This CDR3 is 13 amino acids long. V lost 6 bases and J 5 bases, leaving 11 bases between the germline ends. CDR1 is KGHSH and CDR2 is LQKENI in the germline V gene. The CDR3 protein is CASSGTTDQPQHF. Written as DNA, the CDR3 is TGTGCCAGCTCTGGGACAACAGATCAGCCCCAGCATTTT. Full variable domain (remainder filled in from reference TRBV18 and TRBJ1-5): NAGVMQNPRHLVRRRGQEARLRCSPMKGHSHVYWYRQLPEEGLKFMVYLQKENIIDESGMPKERFSAEFPKEGPSILRIQQVVRGDSAAYFCASSGTTDQPQHFGDGTRLSIL.

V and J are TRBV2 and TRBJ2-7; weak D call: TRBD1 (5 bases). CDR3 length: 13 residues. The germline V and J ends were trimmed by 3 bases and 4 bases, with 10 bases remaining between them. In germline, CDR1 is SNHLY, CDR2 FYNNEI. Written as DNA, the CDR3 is TGTGCCAGCAGTGATGGGCAGGGTTACGAGCAGTACTTC. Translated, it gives CASSDGQGYEQYF.

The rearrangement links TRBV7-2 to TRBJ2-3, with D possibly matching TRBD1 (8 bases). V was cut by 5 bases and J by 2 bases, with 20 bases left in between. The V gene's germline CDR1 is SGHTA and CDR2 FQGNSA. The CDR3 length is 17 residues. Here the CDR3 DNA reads TGTGCCAGCAGCCCACAGGGGGGGGGTAGGATCACAGATACGCAGTATTTT. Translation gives CASSPQGGGRITDTQYF.

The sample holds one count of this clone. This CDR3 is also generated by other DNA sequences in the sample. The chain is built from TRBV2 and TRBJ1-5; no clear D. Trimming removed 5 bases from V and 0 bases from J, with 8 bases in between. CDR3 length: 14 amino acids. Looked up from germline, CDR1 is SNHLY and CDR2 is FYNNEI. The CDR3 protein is CASSQDGSNQPQHF. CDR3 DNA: TGTGCCAGCAGTCAAGACGGTAGCAATCAGCCCCAGCATTTT.

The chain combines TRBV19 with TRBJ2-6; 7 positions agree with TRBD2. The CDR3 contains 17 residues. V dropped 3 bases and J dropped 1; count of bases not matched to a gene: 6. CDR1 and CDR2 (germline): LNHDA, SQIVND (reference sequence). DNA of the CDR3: TGTGCCAGTAGTATGGGGCGGGAGAGGTCTGGGGCCAACGTCCTGACTTTC. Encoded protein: CASSMGRERSGANVLTF.

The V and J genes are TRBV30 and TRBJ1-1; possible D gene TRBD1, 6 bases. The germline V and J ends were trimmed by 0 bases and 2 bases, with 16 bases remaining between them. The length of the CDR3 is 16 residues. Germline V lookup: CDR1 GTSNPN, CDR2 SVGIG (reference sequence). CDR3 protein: CAWSVLSGTPNTEAFF. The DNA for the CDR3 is TGTGCCTGGAGTGTACTCTCCGGGACACCAAACACTGAAGCTTTCTTT. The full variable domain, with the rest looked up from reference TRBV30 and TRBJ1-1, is SQTIHQWPATLVQPVGSPLSLECTVEGTSNPNLYWYRQAAGRGLQLLFYSVGIGQISSEVPQNLSASRPQDRQFILSSKKLLLSDSGFYLCAWSVLSGTPNTEAFFGQGTRLTVV.

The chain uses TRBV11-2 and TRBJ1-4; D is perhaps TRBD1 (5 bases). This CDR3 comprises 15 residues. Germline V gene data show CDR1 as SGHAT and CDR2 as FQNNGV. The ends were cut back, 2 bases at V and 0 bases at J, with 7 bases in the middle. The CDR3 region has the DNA TGTGCCAGCAGCTTAAGACAGACAACTAATGAAAAACTGTTTTTT. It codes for CASSLRQTTNEKLFF.

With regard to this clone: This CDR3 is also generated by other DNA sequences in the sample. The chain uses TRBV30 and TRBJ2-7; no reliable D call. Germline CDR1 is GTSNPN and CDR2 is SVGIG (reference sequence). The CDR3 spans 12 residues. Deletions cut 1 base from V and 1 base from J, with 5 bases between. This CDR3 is CAWSDSSYEQYF. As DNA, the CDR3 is TGTGCCTGGAGTGACTCTTCCTACGAGCAGTACTTC. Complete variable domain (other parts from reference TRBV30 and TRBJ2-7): SQTIHQWPATLVQPVGSPLSLECTVEGTSNPNLYWYRQAAGRGLQLLFYSVGIGQISSEVPQNLSASRPQDRQFILSSKKLLLSDSGFYLCAWSDSSYEQYFGPGTRLTVT.

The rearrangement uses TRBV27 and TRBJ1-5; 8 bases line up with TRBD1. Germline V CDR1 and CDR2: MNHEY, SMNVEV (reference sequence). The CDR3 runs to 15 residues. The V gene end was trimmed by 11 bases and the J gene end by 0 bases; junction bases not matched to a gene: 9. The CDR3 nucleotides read TGTGCCCGACCCAGGACAGGGCCTAGCAATCAGCCCCAGCATTTT. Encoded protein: CARPRTGPSNQPQHF.

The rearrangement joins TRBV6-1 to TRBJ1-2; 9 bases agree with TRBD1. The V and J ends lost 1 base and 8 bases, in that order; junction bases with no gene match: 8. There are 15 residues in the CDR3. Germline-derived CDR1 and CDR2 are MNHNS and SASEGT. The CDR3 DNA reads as TGTGCCAGCAGTGAAGGTTGGACAGGGGCGGGAGGCTACACCTTC. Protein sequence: CASSEGWTGAGGYTF.

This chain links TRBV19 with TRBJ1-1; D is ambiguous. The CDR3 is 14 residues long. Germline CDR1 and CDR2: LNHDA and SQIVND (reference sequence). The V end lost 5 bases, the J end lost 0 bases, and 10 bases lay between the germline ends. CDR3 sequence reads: CASSAGKVNTEAFF. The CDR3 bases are TGTGCCAGTAGTGCGGGCAAGGTGAACACTGAAGCTTTCTTT.